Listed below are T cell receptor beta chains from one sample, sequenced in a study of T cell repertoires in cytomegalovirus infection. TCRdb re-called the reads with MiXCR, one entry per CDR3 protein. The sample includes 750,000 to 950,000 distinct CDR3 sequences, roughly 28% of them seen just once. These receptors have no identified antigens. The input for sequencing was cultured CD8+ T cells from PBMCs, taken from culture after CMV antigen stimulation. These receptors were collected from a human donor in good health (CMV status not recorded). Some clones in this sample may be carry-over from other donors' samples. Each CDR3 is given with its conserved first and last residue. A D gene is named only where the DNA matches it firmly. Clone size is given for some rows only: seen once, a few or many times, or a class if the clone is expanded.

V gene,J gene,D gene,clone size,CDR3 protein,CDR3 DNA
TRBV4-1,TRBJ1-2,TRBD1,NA,CASSFGVQGEFYGYTF,TGCGCCAGCAGCTTCGGAGTGCAGGGGGAATTCTACGGCTACACCTTC
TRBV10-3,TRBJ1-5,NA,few,CATGGGFNQPQHF,TGTGCCACGGGGGGGGGATTCAATCAGCCCCAGCATTTT
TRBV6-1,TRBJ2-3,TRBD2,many,CASSSPGTTPTDTQYF,TGTGCCAGCAGTTCGCCCGGGACTACCCCCACAGATACGCAGTATTTT
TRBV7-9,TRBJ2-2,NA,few,CASRQSQGENTGELFF,TGTGCCAGCAGACAAAGCCAGGGCGAGAACACCGGGGAGCTGTTTTTT
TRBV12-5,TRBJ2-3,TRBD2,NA,CASAPLGLALGTDTQYF,TGTGCTAGTGCCCCTCTGGGACTAGCATTGGGCACAGATACGCAGTATTTT
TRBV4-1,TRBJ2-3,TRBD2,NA,CASSQVGTRRIFGTQYF,TGCGCCAGCAGCCAAGTGGGGACTAGACGGATCTTTGGTACGCAGTATTTT
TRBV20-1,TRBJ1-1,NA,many,CSAKDGGLNTEAFF,TGCAGTGCTAAGGACGGGGGATTGAACACTGAAGCTTTCTTT
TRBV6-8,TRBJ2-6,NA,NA,CASSYSGRGANVLTF,TGTGCCAGCAGTTATTCAGGGCGTGGGGCCAACGTCCTGACTTTC
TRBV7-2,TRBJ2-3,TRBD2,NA,CASSLLAGGKDTQYF,TGTGCCAGCAGCTTACTAGCGGGGGGTAAGGATACGCAGTATTTT
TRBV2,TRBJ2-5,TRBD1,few,CASNLRTGGMGETQYF,TGTGCCAGCAATCTACGGACAGGGGGCATGGGAGAGACCCAGTACTTC
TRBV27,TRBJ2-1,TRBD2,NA,CASSLQGLAGKYNEQFF,TGTGCCAGCAGTTTACAAGGACTAGCGGGGAAATACAATGAGCAGTTCTTC